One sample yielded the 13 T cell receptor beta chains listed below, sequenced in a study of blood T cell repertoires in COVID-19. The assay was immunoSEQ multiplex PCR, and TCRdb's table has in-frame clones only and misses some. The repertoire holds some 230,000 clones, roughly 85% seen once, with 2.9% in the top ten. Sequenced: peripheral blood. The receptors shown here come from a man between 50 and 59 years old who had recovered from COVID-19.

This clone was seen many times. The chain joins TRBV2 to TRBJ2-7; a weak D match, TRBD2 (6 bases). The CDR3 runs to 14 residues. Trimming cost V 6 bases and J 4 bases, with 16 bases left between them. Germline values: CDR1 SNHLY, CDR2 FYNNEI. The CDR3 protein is CASRTGTPPYEQYF. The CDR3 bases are TGTGCCAGCAGGACCGGGACTCCTCCTTACGAGCAGTACTTC.

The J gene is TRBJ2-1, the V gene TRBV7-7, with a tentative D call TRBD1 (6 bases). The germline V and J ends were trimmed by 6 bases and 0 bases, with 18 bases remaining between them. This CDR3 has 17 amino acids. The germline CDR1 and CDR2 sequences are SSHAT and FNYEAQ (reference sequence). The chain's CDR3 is CASSPTGRGSSYNEQFF. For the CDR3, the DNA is TGTGCCAGCAGTCCAACAGGGCGAGGAAGCTCCTACAATGAGCAGTTCTTC.

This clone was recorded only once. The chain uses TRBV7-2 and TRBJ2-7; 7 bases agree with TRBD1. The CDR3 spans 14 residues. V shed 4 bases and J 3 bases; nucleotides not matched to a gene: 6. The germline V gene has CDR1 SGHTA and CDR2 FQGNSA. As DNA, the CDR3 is TGTGCCAGCAGCTATCCGGGACAGCACTACGAGCAGTACTTC. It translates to CASSYPGQHYEQYF.

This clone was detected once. This CDR3 reads CASSPRGTYGYTF. The CDR3 nucleotides are TGTGCCAGCAGCCCCAGAGGCACTTATGGCTACACCTTC. V gene TRBV3-1 (or the pseudogene TRBV3-2) combines with J gene TRBJ1-2, with D uncertain. V dropped 4 bases and J dropped 5 bases, with 11 bases sitting between them. CDR1 is LGHDT, CDR2 YNNKEL, per germline (reference sequence). CDR3 size: 13 residues.

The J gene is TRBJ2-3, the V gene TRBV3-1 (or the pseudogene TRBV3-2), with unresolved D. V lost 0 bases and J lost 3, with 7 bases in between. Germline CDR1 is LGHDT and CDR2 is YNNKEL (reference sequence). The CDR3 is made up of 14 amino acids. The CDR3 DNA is TGTGCCAGCAGCCAAGACAGAATGACAGATACGCAGTATTTT. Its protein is CASSQDRMTDTQYF.

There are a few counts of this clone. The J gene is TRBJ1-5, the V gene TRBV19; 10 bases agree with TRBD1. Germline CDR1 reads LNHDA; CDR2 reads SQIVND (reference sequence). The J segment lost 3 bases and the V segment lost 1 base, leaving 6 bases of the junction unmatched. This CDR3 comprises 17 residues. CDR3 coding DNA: TGTGCCAGTAGTATAGTAGGGACAGGGGAGGACAATCAGCCCCAGCATTTT. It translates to CASSIVGTGEDNQPQHF.

CDR3 amino acids: CASSLARSGLVGEQFF. DNA of the CDR3: TGTGCCAGCAGCTTAGCCCGGTCTGGTCTAGTTGGTGAGCAGTTCTTC. V gene TRBV7-8 combines with J gene TRBJ2-1; unclear D gene. The length of the CDR3 is 16 residues. Between the trimmed V and J ends, which lost 0 bases and 9 bases, there was a span of 18 bases. Germline CDR1 and CDR2: SGHVS and FQNEAQ.

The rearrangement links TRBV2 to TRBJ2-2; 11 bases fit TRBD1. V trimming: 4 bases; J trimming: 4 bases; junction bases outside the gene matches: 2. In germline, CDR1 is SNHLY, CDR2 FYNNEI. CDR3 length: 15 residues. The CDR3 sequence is CASSGTGGSTGELFF. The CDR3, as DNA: TGTGCCAGCAGTGGGACAGGGGGCAGCACCGGGGAGCTGTTTTTT.

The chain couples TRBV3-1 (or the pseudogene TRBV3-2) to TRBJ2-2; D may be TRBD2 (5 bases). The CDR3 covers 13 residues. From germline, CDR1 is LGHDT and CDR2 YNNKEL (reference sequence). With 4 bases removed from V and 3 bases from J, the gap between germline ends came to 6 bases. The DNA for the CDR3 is TGTGCCAGCAGCCGGGGAGACACCGGGGAGCTGTTTTTT. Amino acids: CASSRGDTGELFF.

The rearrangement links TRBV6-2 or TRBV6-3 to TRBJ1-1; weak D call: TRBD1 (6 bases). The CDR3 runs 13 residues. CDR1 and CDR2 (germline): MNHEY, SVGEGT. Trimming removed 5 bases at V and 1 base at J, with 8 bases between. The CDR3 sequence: CASSRQENTEAFF. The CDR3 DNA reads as TGTGCCAGCAGTAGACAGGAGAACACTGAAGCTTTCTTT.

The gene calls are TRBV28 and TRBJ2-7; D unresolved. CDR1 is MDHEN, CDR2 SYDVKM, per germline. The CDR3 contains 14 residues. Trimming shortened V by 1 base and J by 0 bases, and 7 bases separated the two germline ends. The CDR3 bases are TGTGCCAGCAGTTTATCCCCAGACTCCTACGAGCAGTACTTC. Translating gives CASSLSPDSYEQYF.

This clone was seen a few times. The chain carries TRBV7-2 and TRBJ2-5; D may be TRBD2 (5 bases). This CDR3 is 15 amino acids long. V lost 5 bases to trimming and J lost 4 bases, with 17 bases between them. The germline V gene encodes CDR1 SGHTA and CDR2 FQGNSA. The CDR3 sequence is CASSRTRAGRETQYF. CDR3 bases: TGTGCCAGCAGCCGGACCCGCGCGGGCAGAGAGACCCAGTACTTC.

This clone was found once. Here the CDR3 reads CASSLSPWNTEAFF. The CDR3 bases are TGTGCCAGCAGTTTATCTCCATGGAACACTGAAGCTTTCTTT. The V call is TRBV27, the J call TRBJ1-1; D uncertain. V lost 0 bases to trimming and J lost 1 base, with 6 bases between them. Germline assignment: CDR1 MNHEY and CDR2 SMNVEV (reference sequence). This CDR3 spans 14 amino acids.